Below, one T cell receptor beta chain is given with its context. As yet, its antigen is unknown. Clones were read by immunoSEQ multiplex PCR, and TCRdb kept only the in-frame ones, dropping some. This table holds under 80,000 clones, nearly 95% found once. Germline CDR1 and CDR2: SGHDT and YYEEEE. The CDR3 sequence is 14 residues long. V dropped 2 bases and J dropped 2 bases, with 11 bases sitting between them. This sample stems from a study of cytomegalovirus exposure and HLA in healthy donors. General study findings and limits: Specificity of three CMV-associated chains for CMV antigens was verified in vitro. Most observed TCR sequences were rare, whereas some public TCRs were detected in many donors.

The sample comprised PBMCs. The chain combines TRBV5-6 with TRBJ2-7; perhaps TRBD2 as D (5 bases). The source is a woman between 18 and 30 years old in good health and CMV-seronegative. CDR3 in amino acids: CASSFQLEAYEQYF. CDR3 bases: TGTGCCAGCAGCTTTCAACTGGAGGCCTACGAGCAGTACTTC.